Presented here are 9 T cell receptor beta chains from one specimen sequenced in a study of blood T cells in healthy people across ages. Combining a sample-barcoded 5' primer with a J-beta primer mix, a second PCR ran for roughly 6 to 12 cycles. TCRdb recomputed calls from the 5' RACE reads with MiXCR, one row per CDR3 protein. The table lists about 650,000 distinct CDR3 sequences, about 32% of them singletons. Sequenced input: blood. The receptors shown here come from an elderly woman in good health.

This clonotype was recorded many times. The chain recombines TRBV29-1 with TRBJ2-7; a weak D match, TRBD1 (6 bases). The ends were cut back, 6 bases at V and 0 bases at J, with 12 bases in the middle. Germline CDR1 SQVTM, CDR2 ANQGSEA. The CDR3 extends over 13 amino acids. The CDR3 bases are TGCAGCGTCCGGGACATGAGCTCCTACGAGCAGTACTTC. It is translated as CSVRDMSSYEQYF.

The sample holds many counts of this clonotype. The chain carries TRBV29-1 and TRBJ2-7; D could derive from TRBD1 or TRBD2 (7 bases each). The CDR3 contains 15 residues. CDR1 SQVTM and CDR2 ANQGSEA come from the germline V gene. V lost 3 bases to trimming and J lost 5 bases, with 20 bases between them. The CDR3: CSVDIPNRGGHEQYF. In DNA form, the CDR3 reads TGCAGCGTTGATATCCCTAACAGGGGAGGGCACGAGCAGTACTTC.

This clonotype was observed at least ten times. The V call is TRBV10-3, the J call TRBJ2-1; 7 nucleotides match TRBD1. Germline trimming cut 11 bases from V and 6 bases from J; bases unmatched to any gene: 13. The V gene's germline CDR1 is ENHRY and CDR2 SYGVKD. This CDR3 spans 14 amino acids. The CDR3 sequence is CASEKGAEGNEQFF. CDR3 coding DNA: TGTGCCTCCGAGAAGGGGGCAGAGGGCAATGAGCAGTTCTTC.

As for this clonotype: The junction shows a germline mismatch at one end, possibly a read error. This sequence joins TRBV2 and TRBJ1-5, with D perhaps TRBD1 (6 bases). Germline CDR1 reads SNHLY; CDR2 reads FYNNEI. The CDR3 totals 15 residues. CDR3 region: CVSSGGPHGGQPQHF. CDR3 coding DNA: TGTGTCAGCAGTGGGGGCCCGCATGGGGGTCAGCCCCAGCATTTT.

This clonotype was picked up a small number of times. V is TRBV12-5 and J is TRBJ1-1, with D possibly being TRBD1 (5 bases). V dropped 8 bases and J dropped 4 bases, with 14 bases sitting between them. The CDR3 spans 13 residues. The germline gives CDR1 LGHNT, CDR2 FRNRAP. The DNA of the CDR3 is TGTGCTAGTCGCCAAGGGGAGGCCACTGAAGCTTTCTTT. Translating gives CASRQGEATEAFF.

The chain joins TRBV7-3 to TRBJ1-1, with 9 bases fitting TRBD1. The CDR3 is 19 residues long. The J segment lost 4 bases and the V segment lost 5 bases, leaving 20 bases of the junction unmatched. CDR1 and CDR2 (germline): SGHTA, FQGTGA. The CDR3 is CASSNGHGGTGGAGTEAFF. DNA for the CDR3: TGTGCCAGCAGCAACGGCCATGGGGGAACAGGGGGCGCGGGCACTGAAGCTTTCTTT.

This clonotype was detected many times. J is TRBJ2-1 and V is TRBV7-3; D ambiguous. Germline-derived CDR1 and CDR2 are SGHTA and FQGTGA. With 2 bases removed from V and 5 bases from J, the gap between germline ends came to 7 bases. This CDR3 contains 13 residues. CDR3 nucleotide sequence: TGTGCCAGCAGCTTACTAAGAAACAATGAGCAGTTCTTC. Its translation: CASSLLRNNEQFF.

The sample holds many counts of this clonotype. The CDR3 region is CASSGTGNNYGYTF. CDR3 in DNA: TGTGCCAGCAGTGGGACAGGGAATAACTATGGCTACACCTTC. V gene TRBV28 combines with J gene TRBJ1-2, with 9 bases aligning to TRBD1. Germline V lookup: CDR1 MDHEN, CDR2 SYDVKM. The CDR3 runs 14 residues. The ends lost 5 bases at V and 1 base at J; junction bases unmatched: 2.

As concerns this clonotype: This may be a read error: a much more frequent sequence differs by one nucleotide. The J gene is TRBJ2-7, the V gene TRBV15; 8 nucleotides match TRBD1. The CDR3 loop spans 14 amino acids. Germline V gene sequence: CDR1 LNHNV, CDR2 YYDKDF (reference sequence). The CDR3 coding sequence is TGTGCCACCAGCAGAGAGCAGGGGGCCTATGAGCAGTACTTC. Protein product: CATSREQGAYEQYF. The full variable domain, in which reference TRBV15 and TRBJ2-7 provide the parts outside the CDR3, is DAMVIQNPRYQVTQFGKPVTLSCSQTLNHNVMYWYQQKSSQAPKLLFHYYDKDFNNEADTPDNFQSRRPNTSFCFLDIRSPGLGDTAMYLCATSREQGAYEQYFGPGTRLTVT.